The present TCR beta chain was sequenced within a study of human versus mouse CDR3 diversity and MHC coevolution. The study, taken as a whole, reports: Six or seven MHC II alleles selected the human T cells. iCHAO1 estimated the human TCR beta repertoire at 1.5 million to 2 million clonotypes.

CDR1 is SGHNT and CDR2 is YYREEE in the germline V gene (reference sequence). The CDR3 covers 14 residues. V lost 1 base and J lost 1; bases outside the gene matches: 1. Here immunoSEQ multiplex PCR was the method, and the copy in TCRdb shows in-frame clones only, minus some. The table records 80,000 or so clones, just under 95% of them present only once. This clone was recorded once. Antigen unknown. The same CDR3 can be traced to other DNA sequences in this sample. This sequence was found in a person aged 30 to 69 in good health. The chain carries TRBV5-4 and TRBJ1-1; TRBD1 agrees at 7 bases. Sequencing was done on a sample of naive CD4+ T cells from blood. Subset noted: CD45RO-negative CD62L-positive naive CD4 T cells. The CDR3 DNA sequence: TGTGCCAGCAGCTTGAGGGGGCCGAACACTGAAGCTTTCTTT. This codes for CASSLRGPNTEAFF.